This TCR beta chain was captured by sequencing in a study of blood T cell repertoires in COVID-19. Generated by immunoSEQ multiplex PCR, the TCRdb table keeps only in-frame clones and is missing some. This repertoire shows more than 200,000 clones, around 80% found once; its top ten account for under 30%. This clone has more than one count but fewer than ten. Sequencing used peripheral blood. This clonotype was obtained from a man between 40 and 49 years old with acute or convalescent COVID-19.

The CDR3 nucleotides are TGCGCCAGCAGCCTGACAGGGTCGAACACTGAAGCTTTCTTT. Protein product: CASSLTGSNTEAFF. The rearrangement uses TRBV5-1 and TRBJ1-1, with 7 bases matching TRBD1. The germline V gene encodes CDR1 SGHRS and CDR2 YFSETQ. The CDR3 totals 14 residues. After removal of 4 bases from V and 1 base from J, the junction contained 4 bases not matched to a gene.